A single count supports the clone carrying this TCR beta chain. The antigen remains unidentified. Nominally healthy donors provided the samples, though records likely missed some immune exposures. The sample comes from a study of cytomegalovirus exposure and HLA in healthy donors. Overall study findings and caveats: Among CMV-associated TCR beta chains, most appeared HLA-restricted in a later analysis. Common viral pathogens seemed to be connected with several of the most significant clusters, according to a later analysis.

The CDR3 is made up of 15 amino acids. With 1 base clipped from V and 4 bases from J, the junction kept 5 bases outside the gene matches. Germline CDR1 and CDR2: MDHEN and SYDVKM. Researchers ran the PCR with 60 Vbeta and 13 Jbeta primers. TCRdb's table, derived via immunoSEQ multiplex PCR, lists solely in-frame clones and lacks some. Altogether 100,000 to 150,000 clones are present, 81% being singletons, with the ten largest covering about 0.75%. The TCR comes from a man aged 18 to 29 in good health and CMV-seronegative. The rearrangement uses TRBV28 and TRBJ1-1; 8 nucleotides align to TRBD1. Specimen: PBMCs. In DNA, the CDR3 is TGTGCCAGCAGTTTATTCCAGGGGGCTGTCACTGAAGCTTTCTTT. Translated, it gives CASSLFQGAVTEAFF.